The 25 T cell receptor beta chains presented below share a single source sample, sequenced in a study of preoperative IRX-2 immunotherapy in early breast cancer. TCRdb's copy holds only in-frame clones and misses some; the assay was immunoSEQ multiplex PCR. The sample holds approximately 27,000 clones, 81% seen once. Indicated treatment: preoperative locoregional IRX-2 cytokine immunotherapy. Sequencing used lymph node tissue, obtained after IRX-2 immunotherapy. These receptors were collected from a human donor with breast cancer.

The J gene is TRBJ1-3, the V gene TRBV6-8; D is perhaps TRBD1 (6 bases). The CDR3 has 15 amino acids. The germline V and J ends were trimmed by 6 bases and 4 bases, with 16 bases remaining between them. Germline CDR1 MNHGY, CDR2 SAAAGT. The CDR3 DNA sequence: TGTGCCAGCAGGACCGAGACAGGCTGGGGAAACACCATATATTTT. It is translated as CASRTETGWGNTIYF.

This clone was found once. This chain links TRBV19 with TRBJ2-2; 8 positions agree with TRBD2. The CDR3 loop spans 17 amino acids. The germline V gene encodes CDR1 LNHDA and CDR2 SQIVND (reference sequence). V gave up 1 base and J gave up 0 bases; unmatched junction bases: 4. In nucleotides, the CDR3 is TGTGCCAGTAGTATAGCGGGCGGGGGGCCGAACACCGGGGAGCTGTTTTTT. This sequence encodes CASSIAGGGPNTGELFF.

The CDR3, as DNA: TGTGCCAGTTCGCGCGGGACCGTCGATGAAAAACTGTTTTTT. It is translated as CASSRGTVDEKLFF. J is TRBJ1-4 and V is TRBV19; possibly TRBD1 for D (5 bases). Germline-derived CDR1 and CDR2 are LNHDA and SQIVND (reference sequence). Trimming left V 8 bases short and J 6 bases short, with 16 bases between. CDR3 size: 14 residues.

Only a few counts were recorded for this clone. The CDR3 region has the DNA TGTGCCAGTAGCTACTACAGGAACACTGAAGCTTTCTTT. The encoded protein is CASSYYRNTEAFF. This chain connects TRBV19 to TRBJ1-1, with D unclear. Germline CDR1 is LNHDA and CDR2 is SQIVND (reference sequence). This CDR3 is built from 13 residues. V gave up 6 bases and J gave up 1 base, with 9 bases separating them.

The chain carries TRBV5-1 and TRBJ2-5; weak D call: TRBD2 (5 bases). Germline CDR1 and CDR2: SGHRS and YFSETQ. Trimming pared 4 bases from V and 3 bases from J, leaving 13 bases between. The CDR3 contains 14 residues. CDR3 protein: CASSATVREETQYF. Here the CDR3 DNA reads TGCGCCAGCAGCGCGACGGTGAGGGAAGAGACCCAGTACTTC.

The rearrangement uses TRBV19 and TRBJ1-2, with 8 nucleotides matching TRBD1. CDR3 length: 15 amino acids. Germline CDR1 reads LNHDA; CDR2 reads SQIVND (reference sequence). V shed 6 bases, J shed 2 bases, and the junction held 8 bases outside the gene matches. The CDR3 DNA reads as TGTGCCAGTAGCCCCCGGGACAGGAGAAACTATGGCTACACCTTC. It codes for CASSPRDRRNYGYTF.

The rearrangement joins TRBV6-8 to TRBJ1-2, with 10 bases matching TRBD1. This CDR3 region has 15 residues. The J segment lost 2 bases and the V segment lost 5 bases, leaving 5 bases of the junction unmatched. Per germline, CDR1 MNHGY and CDR2 SAAAGT. The CDR3 nucleotides read TGTGCCAGCAGTCAGACAGGGGGCAAGAACTATGGCTACACCTTC. Its translation is CASSQTGGKNYGYTF.

The rearrangement joins TRBV14 to TRBJ1-1; D call uncertain. CDR1 is SGHDN and CDR2 is FVKESK in the germline V gene. The V end lost 0 bases, the J end lost 3 bases, and 5 bases lay between the germline ends. The CDR3 runs 13 residues. The CDR3 sequence is CASSQEVDTEAFF. The DNA for the CDR3 is TGTGCCAGCAGCCAAGAGGTGGACACTGAAGCTTTCTTT.

The chain couples TRBV19 to TRBJ1-6, with D hard to call. Germline V gives CDR1 LNHDA, CDR2 SQIVND (reference sequence). V was clipped by 7 bases and J by 0 bases, with 13 bases between them. CDR3 size: 16 residues. DNA of the CDR3: TGTGCCAGTACTCCTTCGGGGAGCTCCTATAATTCACCCCTCCACTTT. It codes for CASTPSGSSYNSPLHF. Variable domain in full (rest from reference TRBV19 and TRBJ1-6): DGGITQSPKYLFRKEGQNVTLSCEQNLNHDAMYWYRQDPGQGLRLIYYSQIVNDFQKGDIAEGYSVSREKKESFPLTVTSAQKNPTAFYLCASTPSGSSYNSPLHFGNGTRLTVT.

The chain recombines TRBV28 with TRBJ1-2; D not resolved. This CDR3 has 14 residues. Per the germline V gene, CDR1 is MDHEN and CDR2 is SYDVKM. Trimming shortened V by 5 bases and J by 8 bases, and 18 bases separated the two germline ends. In DNA form, the CDR3 reads TGTGCCAGCAGTCAGAGGCGGGGTATAATCGGCTACACCTTC. This encodes CASSQRRGIIGYTF.

The rearrangement links TRBV6-8 to TRBJ2-3; 9 nucleotides agree with TRBD2. The CDR3 is 15 amino acids. V gave up 4 bases and J gave up 4 bases; unmatched junction bases: 6. Per the germline V gene, CDR1 is MNHGY and CDR2 is SAAAGT. The CDR3 spells CASSSRGLAADTQYF. CDR3 in DNA: TGTGCCAGCAGTTCCCGGGGACTAGCAGCAGATACGCAGTATTTT.

The chain carries TRBV19 and TRBJ1-5; D is uncertain. Germline V gives CDR1 LNHDA, CDR2 SQIVND (reference sequence). The CDR3 is made up of 15 amino acids. Between the trimmed V and J ends, which lost 6 bases and 0 bases, there was a span of 12 bases. This CDR3 is CASRSRVYSNQPQHF. The CDR3 nucleotides read TGTGCCAGTAGATCAAGAGTTTATAGCAATCAGCCCCAGCATTTT.

This chain joins TRBV6-8 and TRBJ1-1, with 9 bases matching TRBD1. Trimming took 2 bases from V and 11 from J; bases not matched to a gene: 9. The CDR3 loop spans 14 amino acids. Germline CDR1 is MNHGY and CDR2 is SAAAGT. The CDR3 protein is CASSYLPGQGPAFF. CDR3 nucleotide sequence: TGTGCCAGCAGTTACCTACCGGGACAGGGTCCGGCTTTCTTT.

This clone was recorded a few times. The chain joins TRBV15 to TRBJ1-6, with D unclear. Germline V gives CDR1 LNHNV, CDR2 YYDKDF (reference sequence). The CDR3 has 15 amino acids. V was cut by 8 bases and J by 0 bases, with 11 bases left in between. CDR3 nucleotides: TGTGCCACCGGTACGGCGCCCTCCTATAATTCACCCCTCCACTTT. Protein sequence: CATGTAPSYNSPLHF. The full variable domain, completed using reference TRBV15 and TRBJ1-6, is DAMVIQNPRYQVTQFGKPVTLSCSQTLNHNVMYWYQQKSSQAPKLLFHYYDKDFNNEADTPDNFQSRRPNTSFCFLDIRSPGLGDTAMYLCATGTAPSYNSPLHFGNGTRLTVT.

The chain employs TRBV6-8 and TRBJ1-2, with D perhaps TRBD1 (5 bases). Trimming removed 4 bases from V and 4 bases from J, with 13 bases in between. CDR1 and CDR2 from the germline V gene are MNHGY and SAAAGT. The CDR3 has 14 residues. In DNA, the CDR3 is TGTGCCAGCAGTTTAGAGGCAGGGACCTATGGCTACACCTTC. It codes for CASSLEAGTYGYTF.

This clone was counted once. The chain recombines TRBV5-1 with TRBJ1-1; 8 bases line up with TRBD1. The V segment lost 4 bases and the J segment 2 bases; nucleotides outside the gene matches: 7. The CDR3 is 15 residues long. Germline loops: CDR1 SGHRS, CDR2 YFSETQ. The CDR3 DNA follows: TGCGCCAGCAGCCCGAGGGGGACAGGAAACACTGAAGCTTTCTTT. Encoded protein: CASSPRGTGNTEAFF.

V gene TRBV6-8 combines with J gene TRBJ2-2, with a weak D call TRBD2 (6 bases). Germline CDR1 reads MNHGY; CDR2 reads SAAAGT. The CDR3 is 16 residues long. With 2 bases removed from V and 5 bases from J, the gap between germline ends came to 15 bases. The CDR3 loop is CASSYTVGGNTGELFF. The CDR3 nucleotides are TGTGCCAGCAGTTACACAGTGGGGGGTAATACCGGGGAGCTGTTTTTT.

The V call is TRBV6-8, the J call TRBJ1-5, with TRBD1 matching over 8 bases. J gave up 7 bases and V 0 bases, and 5 bases lay outside the gene matches. CDR3 length: 15 amino acids. The germline V gene encodes CDR1 MNHGY and CDR2 SAAAGT. Here the CDR3 DNA reads TGTGCCAGCAGTTACTCGGTCCAGGGGGCACAGCCCCAGCATTTT. Its protein is CASSYSVQGAQPQHF.

The gene calls are TRBV5-1 and TRBJ1-2; a weak D match, TRBD1 (6 bases). Trimming took 4 bases from V and 8 from J, leaving 18 bases between them. Germline CDR1 is SGHRS and CDR2 is YFSETQ. The CDR3 sequence is 14 residues long. The chain's CDR3 is CASSDGQPGTGYTF. CDR3 sequence (DNA): TGCGCCAGCAGCGACGGACAGCCTGGTACGGGCTACACCTTC.

The chain links TRBV7-7 to TRBJ1-1; 7 nucleotides match TRBD1. The trim removed 7 bases at V and 1 base at J, leaving 9 bases unmatched. CDR1 and CDR2 from the germline V gene are SSHAT and FNYEAQ (reference sequence). The CDR3 has 15 residues. Here the CDR3 reads CASKIGDRENTEAFF. Here the CDR3 DNA reads TGTGCCAGCAAAATAGGGGACAGAGAGAACACTGAAGCTTTCTTT.

This clone was seen only a few times. The rearrangement joins TRBV11-3 to TRBJ2-1; D perhaps matches TRBD2 (5 bases). Germline V CDR1 and CDR2: SGHNT, YENEEA. V lost 5 bases, J lost 0 bases, and 14 bases lay in between. This CDR3 has 16 residues. This CDR3 reads CASSTNTGSSYNEQFF. For the CDR3, the DNA is TGTGCCAGCAGCACCAACACGGGAAGCTCCTACAATGAGCAGTTCTTC. Drawing the rest from reference TRBV11-3 and TRBJ2-1, the complete variable domain is EAGVVQSPRYKIIEKKQPVAFWCNPISGHNTLYWYLQNLGQGPELLIRYENEEAVDDSQLPKDRFSAERLKGVDSTLKIQPAELGDSAVYLCASSTNTGSSYNEQFFGPGTRLTVL.

The chain links TRBV6-8 to TRBJ1-6; D gene uncertain. V was cut by 0 bases and J by 0 bases, with 15 bases left in between. The CDR3 consists of 19 residues. Germline CDR1 is MNHGY and CDR2 is SAAAGT. The CDR3 region is CASSYSWIRTSSYNSPLHF. In DNA form, the CDR3 reads TGTGCCAGCAGTTACTCGTGGATCAGGACGAGCTCCTATAATTCACCCCTCCACTTT.

This rearrangement joins TRBV10-2 to TRBJ2-1; TRBD2 matches at 7 bases. The CDR3 extends over 15 amino acids. Losses at the gene ends were 2 bases for V and 6 bases for J; bases not matched to a gene: 7. Per germline, CDR1 WSHSY and CDR2 SAAADI. CDR3 sequence reads: CASSEILARANEQFF. The CDR3, as DNA: TGCGCCAGCAGTGAGATACTAGCGAGGGCCAATGAGCAGTTCTTC.

The chain couples TRBV18 to TRBJ2-5, with no clear D. Germline V lookup: CDR1 KGHSH, CDR2 LQKENI. V gave up 6 bases and J gave up 0 bases, with 5 bases separating them. The CDR3 consists of 12 residues. The CDR3, as DNA: TGTGCCAGCTCGTCAGACCAAGAGACCCAGTACTTC. Translated: CASSSDQETQYF.

The chain is built from TRBV18 and TRBJ1-2; D is uncertain. Germline V gene data show CDR1 as KGHSH and CDR2 as LQKENI. CDR3 size: 13 residues. With 3 bases removed from V and 5 bases from J, the gap between germline ends came to 10 bases. The CDR3 DNA follows: TGTGCCAGCTCACCGGCGGACGGGTATGGCTACACCTTC. This gives the protein CASSPADGYGYTF.